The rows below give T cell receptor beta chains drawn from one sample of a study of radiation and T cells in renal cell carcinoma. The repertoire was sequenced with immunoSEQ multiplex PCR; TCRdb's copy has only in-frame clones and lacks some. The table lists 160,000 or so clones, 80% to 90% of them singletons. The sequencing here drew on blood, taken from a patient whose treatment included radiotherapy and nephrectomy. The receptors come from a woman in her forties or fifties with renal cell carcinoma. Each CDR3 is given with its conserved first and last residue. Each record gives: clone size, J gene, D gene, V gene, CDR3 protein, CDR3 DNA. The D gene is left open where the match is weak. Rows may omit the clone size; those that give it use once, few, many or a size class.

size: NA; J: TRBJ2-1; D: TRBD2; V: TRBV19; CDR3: CASSPRGGHEQFF; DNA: TGTGCCAGTAGTCCTCGGGGGGGCCATGAGCAGTTCTTC
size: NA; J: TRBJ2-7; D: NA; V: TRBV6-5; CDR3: CASSYRQGASYEQYF; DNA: TGTGCCAGCAGTTACCGGCAGGGTGCCTCCTACGAGCAGTACTTC
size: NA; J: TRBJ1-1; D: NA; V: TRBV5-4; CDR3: CASSSAWAAGIGTEAFF; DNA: TGTGCCAGCAGCTCCGCTTGGGCGGCTGGGATAGGTACTGAAGCTTTCTTT
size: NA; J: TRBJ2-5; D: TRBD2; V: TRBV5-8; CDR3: CASSSAPLTSGGALKTQYF; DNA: TGTGCCAGCAGCTCAGCGCCGCTTACTAGCGGGGGGGCCTTAAAGACCCAGTACTTC
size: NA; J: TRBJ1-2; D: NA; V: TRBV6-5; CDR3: CASRLQTNYGYTF; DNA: TGTGCCAGCAGACTACAGACGAACTATGGCTACACCTTC
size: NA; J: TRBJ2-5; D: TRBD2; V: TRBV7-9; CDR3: CASSLAGGQETQYF; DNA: TGTGCCAGCAGCCTAGCGGGGGGCCAAGAGACCCAGTACTTC
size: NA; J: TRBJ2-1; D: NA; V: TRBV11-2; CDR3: CASSLPPYNEQFF; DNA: TGTGCCAGCAGCCTTCCCCCCTACAATGAGCAGTTCTTC
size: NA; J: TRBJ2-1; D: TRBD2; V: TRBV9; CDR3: CASSVVGRLAGGINEQFF; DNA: TGTGCCAGCAGCGTAGTGGGGCGGCTAGCGGGGGGTATCAATGAGCAGTTCTTC
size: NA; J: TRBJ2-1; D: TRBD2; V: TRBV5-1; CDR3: CASSVAGGRYNEQFF; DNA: TGCGCCAGCAGTGTAGCGGGGGGTAGGTACAATGAGCAGTTCTTC
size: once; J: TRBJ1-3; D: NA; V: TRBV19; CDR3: CASSIMRVSGNTIYF; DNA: TGTGCCAGTAGTATTATGAGGGTCTCTGGAAACACCATATATTTT
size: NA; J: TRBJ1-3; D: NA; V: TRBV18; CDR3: CASSPSPRGRSSGNTIYF; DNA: TGTGCCAGCTCGCCGTCCCCCAGGGGCCGATCCTCTGGAAACACCATATATTTT
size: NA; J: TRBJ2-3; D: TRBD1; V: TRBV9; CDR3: CASSFGQGPADTQYF; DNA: TGTGCCAGCAGCTTTGGACAGGGCCCCGCAGATACGCAGTATTTT
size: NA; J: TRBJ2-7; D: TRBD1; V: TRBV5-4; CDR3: CASSSRTGPVGYEQYF; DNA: TGTGCCAGCAGCTCCCGGACAGGGCCAGTGGGATACGAGCAGTACTTC